This is a list of T cell receptor beta chains from one sample in a study of cytomegalovirus exposure and HLA in healthy donors. Sequencing was performed with immunoSEQ multiplex PCR; in TCRdb, only in-frame clones are kept and a portion is missing. Among roughly 180,000 clones, roughly 88% were seen once, and the ten largest hold 0.95% to 1.5%. Sequencing was carried out using PBMCs. These receptor sequences come from a girl aged 2 to 9 in good health and CMV-seropositive. CDR3s include the opening cysteine and the closing phenylalanine or tryptophan.

J gene	V gene	CDR3 protein
TRBJ2-3	TRBV19	CASSKTGGRADTQYF
TRBJ2-2	TRBV29-1	CSAKESRTGELFF
TRBJ1-5	TRBV6-1	CASSELSRGLRQPQHF
TRBJ1-6	TRBV25-1	CASSDPDRGSNSPLHF
TRBJ2-1	TRBV7-3	CASSSGLRSNEQFF
TRBJ2-7	TRBV6-6	CASSYPHSPYEQYF
.	TRBV10-3	CAISDSGRALSYEQYF
TRBJ2-1	TRBV5-1	CASSPLLWDRENEQFF
TRBJ2-3	TRBV6-1	CASSVSPTSGRARTQYF
TRBJ2-2	TRBV6-1	CASSETGTGELFF
TRBJ1-1	TRBV28	CASSILGPNTEAFF
TRBJ2-7	TRBV7-9	CATGLAGGGLYEQYF
TRBJ2-2	TRBV5-4	CASSEPGQNTGELFF
TRBJ1-5	TRBV5-1	CASSPGPLPGGTTKSNQPQHF
TRBJ1-2	TRBV28	CASSLRDRGGYGYTF
TRBJ1-2	TRBV5-1	CASSIGQGASYGYTF
TRBJ1-6	TRBV9	CASSVALGQGGNSPLHF
TRBJ2-3	TRBV9	CASSDRQADTQYF
TRBJ1-1	TRBV5-1	CASSLAPGIDTEAFF
TRBJ2-1	TRBV25-1	CASSESVVGRRSYNEQFF
TRBJ1-4	TRBV7-2	CASSLGPGATEKLFF
TRBJ2-1	TRBV13	CASSRLAGDGYNEQFF
.	TRBV7-9	CASSTPDRGYYEQYF
TRBJ1-1	TRBV7-6	CASSLDSGGFTEAFF
TRBJ2-3	TRBV5-1	CASSQRPGSKDTQYF
TRBJ1-2	TRBV13	CASSTDRGFEYGYTF
TRBJ2-7	TRBV29-1	CSVGELYGTSSYEQYF
.	TRBV7-8	CASSSGGSYEQYF
TRBJ1-1	TRBV6-1	CASSDGDRGHTEAFF
TRBJ2-2	TRBV9	CASSVVAGGFGGELFF
TRBJ1-2	TRBV29-1	CSVEYMTGGLGYTF
TRBJ1-6	TRBV19	CASSIGRGRSSPLHF
TRBJ2-5	TRBV7-9	CASSLTTGPQETQYF
TRBJ2-4	TRBV5-3	CARSLVASGRATDIQYF
TRBJ2-3	TRBV11-2	CASSPPDGDRSTDTQYF
TRBJ2-1	TRBV5-4	CASSLDRGRYNEQFF
TRBJ2-1	TRBV28	CASGPGGPREQFF
TRBJ2-1	TRBV19	CASSISGGTEQFF
TRBJ1-1	TRBV27	CASRRDTMNTEAFF
TRBJ2-7	TRBV28	CASTTGQPWGEQYF
TRBJ2-7	TRBV7-6	CASSPDDSRSYEQYF
TRBJ1-5	TRBV10-3	CAISVGTVSNQPQHF
TRBJ1-5	TRBV2	CASSGEANQPQHF
TRBJ2-7	TRBV4-1	CASSRIGLARTF
TRBJ1-2	TRBV9	CASSPRTASKNGYTF
TRBJ2-3	TRBV28	CASRTRTDTQYF
TRBJ2-5	TRBV9	CASSPGLHSSNKVGSAQYF
TRBJ2-1	TRBV5-4	CASSRDYQSNEQFF
TRBJ1-6	TRBV7-2	CASSPGLAPLHF
TRBJ2-1	TRBV14	CANSQDPSGSDEQFF